Following are 17 T cell receptor beta chains from one sample sequenced in a study of blood T cell repertoires in COVID-19. TCRdb's copy holds only in-frame clones and misses some; the assay was immunoSEQ multiplex PCR. The data hold around 210,000 clones, with more than 80% observed a single time. Sequencing input: PBMCs or T cells enriched from blood (not recorded which). The receptors shown here come from a woman under 30 who had recovered from COVID-19.

The rearrangement links TRBV7-3 to TRBJ2-1; 10 bases match TRBD1. The CDR3 consists of 15 residues. V gave up 1 base and J gave up 7 bases; unmatched junction bases: 4. Germline CDR1 reads SGHTA; CDR2 reads FQGTGA. The CDR3 nucleotides read TGTGCCAGCAGCTTAATTGGGACAGGGGCAAATGAGCAGTTCTTC. Protein: CASSLIGTGANEQFF.

The rearrangement links TRBV18 to TRBJ1-1; perhaps TRBD1 as D (6 bases). The CDR3 sequence is 15 residues long. The V and J ends lost 4 bases and 3 bases respectively, with 15 bases between them. Germline V gene data show CDR1 as KGHSH and CDR2 as LQKENI. The CDR3, as DNA: TGTGCCAGCTCACAAAGGACAGAGTGGGACACTGAAGCTTTCTTT. Protein sequence: CASSQRTEWDTEAFF.

The genes are TRBV6-5 and TRBJ1-2; 10 bases match TRBD1. From germline, CDR1 is MNHEY and CDR2 SVGAGI. V was clipped by 8 bases and J by 7 bases; unmatched bases: 10. The CDR3 consists of 14 residues. The CDR3 coding sequence is TGTGCCAGCGGAGCCGGGACAGGGGTCTCTGGCTACACCTTC. Amino acid sequence: CASGAGTGVSGYTF.

J is TRBJ1-6 and V is TRBV6-6; D perhaps matches TRBD1 (5 bases). V lost 5 bases and J lost 8, with 22 bases in between. The CDR3 has 17 residues. The germline gives CDR1 MNHNY, CDR2 SVGAGI (reference sequence). CDR3 loop: CASSPYYPGTGDSPLHF. The DNA for the CDR3 is TGTGCCAGCAGTCCTTACTACCCCGGGACGGGAGATTCACCCCTCCACTTT.

This sequence joins TRBV7-9 and TRBJ2-5; D is unclear. Trimming removed 5 bases from V and 6 bases from J, with 13 bases in between. This CDR3 is 13 amino acids long. CDR1 and CDR2 from the germline V gene are SEHNR and FQNEAQ (reference sequence). In DNA form, the CDR3 reads TGTGCCAGCAGCGAGTTCCTTGTCCAGACCCAGTACTTC. Its protein is CASSEFLVQTQYF.

V gene TRBV19 combines with J gene TRBJ2-7; 11 nucleotides agree with TRBD1. The CDR3 loop spans 17 amino acids. Germline-derived CDR1 and CDR2 are LNHDA and SQIVND (reference sequence). With V trimmed by 5 bases and J by 2 bases, 11 bases remained unmatched. The chain's CDR3 is CASSVYRDRGGTYEQYF. CDR3 DNA: TGTGCCAGTAGTGTCTACCGGGACAGGGGGGGAACCTACGAGCAGTACTTC.

The CDR3 loop reads CASSSGLGNTIYF. The CDR3, as DNA: TGTGCCAGCAGCTCGGGTCTCGGAAACACCATATATTTT. This chain joins TRBV13 and TRBJ1-3; no clear D. CDR3 length equals 13 residues. The germline V gene has CDR1 PRHDT and CDR2 FYEKMQ (reference sequence). Trimming removed 4 bases at V and 4 bases at J, with 8 bases between. The full variable domain, completed using reference TRBV13 and TRBJ1-3, is AAGVIQSPRHLIKEKRETATLKCYPIPRHDTVYWYQQGPGQDPQFLISFYEKMQSDKGSIPDRFSAQQFSDYHSELNMSSLELGDSALYFCASSSGLGNTIYFGEGSWLTVV.

The rearrangement joins TRBV9 to TRBJ1-6; no firm D call. Trimming left V 0 bases short and J 1 base short, with 5 bases between. CDR3 length: 15 amino acids. Germline assignment: CDR1 SGDLS and CDR2 YYNGEE. CDR3 DNA sequence: TGTGCCAGCAGCGTAGCGGGTTCCTATAATTCACCCCTCCACTTT. This gives the protein CASSVAGSYNSPLHF. Drawing the rest from reference TRBV9 and TRBJ1-6, the complete variable domain is DSGVTQTPKHLITATGQRVTLRCSPRSGDLSVYWYQQSLDQGLQFLIQYYNGEERAKGNILERFSAQQFPDLHSELNLSSLELGDSALYFCASSVAGSYNSPLHFGNGTRLTVT.

The chain carries TRBV6-6 and TRBJ1-6; TRBD1 might be the D (5 bases). This CDR3 is 12 amino acids long. Germline V CDR1 and CDR2: MNHNY, SVGAGI (reference sequence). Trimming left V 6 bases short and J 13 bases short, with 13 bases between. CDR3 sequence (DNA): TGTGCCAGCAGCCACCCGCAGGGCCCCCTCCACTTT. Translation: CASSHPQGPLHF.

In its sample, this clone was seen once. The CDR3 is CASRLMAYEQYF. DNA for the CDR3: TGTGCCAGCAGACTAATGGCCTACGAGCAGTACTTC. The J gene is TRBJ2-7, the V gene TRBV2; D ambiguous. The ends were cut back, 6 bases at V and 2 bases at J, with 8 bases in the middle. Germline V gives CDR1 SNHLY, CDR2 FYNNEI. This CDR3 contains 12 residues.

This rearrangement joins TRBV5-1 to TRBJ2-3, with 9 bases matching TRBD2. The CDR3 totals 15 residues. V lost 4 bases to trimming and J lost 1 base; unmatched junction nucleotides: 4. Germline V gene lookup returns CDR1 SGHRS and CDR2 YFSETQ. CDR3 sequence: CASSPERGGTDTQYF. CDR3 DNA: TGCGCCAGCAGCCCTGAGCGGGGGGGCACAGATACGCAGTATTTT.

This chain links TRBV14 with TRBJ2-7; TRBD2 aligns across 8 bases. The CDR3 totals 17 residues. With 3 bases clipped from V and 3 bases from J, the junction kept 13 bases outside the gene matches. Germline-derived CDR1 and CDR2 are SGHDN and FVKESK. DNA of the CDR3: TGTGCCAGCAGCCACGGAGGTTCCGGGACTAGAGTCTACGAGCAGTACTTC. Translation gives CASSHGGSGTRVYEQYF.

The J gene is TRBJ2-2, the V gene TRBV10-2; 8 bases fit TRBD2. V lost 6 bases to trimming and J lost 4 bases; unmatched junction nucleotides: 7. Per germline, CDR1 WSHSY and CDR2 SAAADI. The CDR3 has 15 amino acids. The CDR3 sequence: CASSGGAGGTGELFF. In DNA form, the CDR3 reads TGCGCCAGCAGCGGGGGGGCAGGAGGCACCGGGGAGCTGTTTTTT.

This CDR3 is CASSLVRVAGGLLPSTDTQYF. The CDR3 region has the DNA TGCGCCAGCAGCTTGGTGAGGGTAGCGGGGGGCCTTCTCCCTAGCACAGATACGCAGTATTTT. This chain joins TRBV5-1 and TRBJ2-3, with TRBD2 matching 10 bases. The trim removed 0 bases at V and 0 bases at J, leaving 16 bases unmatched. The CDR3 is made up of 21 amino acids. CDR1 and CDR2 from the germline V gene are SGHRS and YFSETQ.

J is TRBJ1-6 and V is TRBV9; no definite D call. The germline V gene has CDR1 SGDLS and CDR2 YYNGEE. V was clipped by 3 bases and J by 5 bases, with 12 bases between them. This CDR3 is built from 15 residues. For the CDR3, the DNA is TGTGCCAGCAGCGCCTCCGGAGTAAATAATTCACCCCTCCACTTT. Encoded protein: CASSASGVNNSPLHF.

This clone was recorded once. V and J are TRBV19 and TRBJ2-2; D is possibly TRBD2 (5 bases). Trimming took 3 bases from V and 3 from J, leaving 8 bases between them. Germline assignment: CDR1 LNHDA and CDR2 SQIVND (reference sequence). The CDR3 totals 14 residues. The CDR3 coding sequence is TGTGCCAGTAGTATGCTAGCCTACACCGGGGAGCTGTTTTTT. It codes for CASSMLAYTGELFF.

This clone turned up a few times. The V gene is TRBV27, the J gene TRBJ1-2; tentative D call: TRBD1 (5 bases). Looked up from germline, CDR1 is MNHEY and CDR2 is SMNVEV (reference sequence). The CDR3 runs 16 residues. V lost 3 bases and J lost 4, with 18 bases in between. CDR3 sequence reads: CASSFTWGDVGYGYTF. The CDR3 nucleotides read TGTGCCAGCAGTTTTACTTGGGGGGACGTCGGCTATGGCTACACCTTC.